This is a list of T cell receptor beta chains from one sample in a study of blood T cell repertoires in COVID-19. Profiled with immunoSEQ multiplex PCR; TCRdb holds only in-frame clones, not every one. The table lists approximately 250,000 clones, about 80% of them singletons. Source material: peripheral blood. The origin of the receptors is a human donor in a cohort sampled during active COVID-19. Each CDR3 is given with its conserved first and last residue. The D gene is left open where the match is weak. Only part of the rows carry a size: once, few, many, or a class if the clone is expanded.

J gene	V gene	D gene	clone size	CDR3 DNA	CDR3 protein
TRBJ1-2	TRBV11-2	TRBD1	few	TGTGCCAGCAGCTCCCTGAAGACCGGGACAGGGGATGGCTACACCTTC	CASSSLKTGTGDGYTF
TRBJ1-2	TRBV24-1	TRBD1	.	TGTGCCACCAGTCCAGGGACAGGCCCTCGTGGCTACACCTTC	CATSPGTGPRGYTF
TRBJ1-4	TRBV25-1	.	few	TGTGCCAGCAGTGTCGGAGGCTTTAATGAAAAACTGTTTTTT	CASSVGGFNEKLFF
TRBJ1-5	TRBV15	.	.	TGTGCCACCAGCAGAGCCCCCAGGGAAGACCAGCCCCAGCATTTT	CATSRAPREDQPQHF
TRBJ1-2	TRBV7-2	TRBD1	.	TGTGCCAGCAGCTTAATTAGCGGAGGGGGCAGCTATGGCTACACCTTC	CASSLISGGGSYGYTF
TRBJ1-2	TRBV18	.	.	TGTGCCAGCTCACCACCCGGCAGGGCGAACTATGGCTACACCTTC	CASSPPGRANYGYTF
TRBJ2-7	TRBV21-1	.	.	TGTGCCAGCAGCAAAGAAGGCGTGGACAGGGGGTTAAACGAGCAGTACTTC	CASSKEGVDRGLNEQYF
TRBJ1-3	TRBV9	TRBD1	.	TGTGCCAGCAGCGCCGGGACAGGGGGAAACACCATATATTTT	CASSAGTGGNTIYF
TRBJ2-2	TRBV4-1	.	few	TGCGCCAGCAGCTCCCCGCGGAGGGAGGACACCGGGGAGCTGTTTTTT	CASSSPRREDTGELFF
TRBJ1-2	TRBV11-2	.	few	TGTGCCAGCAGCTCACCCTCCGGCAGGGTTGACTATGGCTACACCTTC	CASSSPSGRVDYGYTF
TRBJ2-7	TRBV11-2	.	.	TGTGCCAGCAGCACCGGGTCCCTTTCCTACTCCTACGAGCAGTACTTC	CASSTGSLSYSYEQYF
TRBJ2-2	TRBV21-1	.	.	TGTGCCAGCAGCAAAGTCGAGGGTAGGGTTGAACACGGGGAGCTGTTTTTT	CASSKVEGRVEHGELFF
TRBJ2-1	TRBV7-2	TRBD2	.	TGTGCCAGCAGCTTAGGTAGGAGCGGGGGGCCCTACAATGAGCAGTTCTTC	CASSLGRSGGPYNEQFF
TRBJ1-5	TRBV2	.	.	TGTGCCAGCAGGGTCGGGGCAGGGGAGAATCAGCCCCAGCATTTT	CASRVGAGENQPQHF
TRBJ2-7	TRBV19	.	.	TGTGCCAGCGGGGGACAGTACACCTACGAGCAGTACTTC	CASGGQYTYEQYF
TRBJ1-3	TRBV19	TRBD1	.	TGTGCCAGTACGCGACAGGGAATAGGCTCTGGAAACACCATATATTTT	CASTRQGIGSGNTIYF
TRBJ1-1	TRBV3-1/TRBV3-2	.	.	TGTGCCAGCAGCCAAGATCTAAGGAGGGAGGCTTTCTTT	CASSQDLRREAFF
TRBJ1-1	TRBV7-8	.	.	TGTGCCAGCACCACGGACAGGAACACTGAAGCTTTCTTT	CASTTDRNTEAFF
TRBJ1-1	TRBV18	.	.	TGTGCCAGCTCACCCCGACAGATGAACACTGAAGCTTTCTTT	CASSPRQMNTEAFF
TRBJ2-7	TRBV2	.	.	TGTGCCAGCAAATTCTTCAGCTCCTACGAGCAGTACTTC	CASKFFSSYEQYF
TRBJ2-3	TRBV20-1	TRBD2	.	TGCAGTGCTAGTGTAGGGTCCGCGGGAGGGTTAACGGATACGCAGTATTTT	CSASVGSAGGLTDTQYF
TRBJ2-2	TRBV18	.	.	TGTGCCAGCTCACCACAGAAGGACACCCCACCGTTTTTT	CASSPQKDTPPFF
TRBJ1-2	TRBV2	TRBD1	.	TGTGCCAGCAGTCAAGAAGGGGGCCGCTATGGCTACACCTTC	CASSQEGGRYGYTF
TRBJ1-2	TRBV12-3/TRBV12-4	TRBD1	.	TGTGCCAGCAGGCCAGGGGGGCCCTATGGCTACACCTTC	CASRPGGPYGYTF
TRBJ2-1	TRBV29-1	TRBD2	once	TGCAGCGTTTCAAGGACTAGCGGGGTGTACAATGAGCAGTTCTTC	CSVSRTSGVYNEQFF
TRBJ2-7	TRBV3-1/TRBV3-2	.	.	TGTGCCAGCAGCCAAGCTCCCGCCGGCGAGCAGTACTTC	CASSQAPAGEQYF
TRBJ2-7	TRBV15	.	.	TGTGCCACCAGCACTTACACAGGAGAGGAGCAGTACTTC	CATSTYTGEEQYF